This T cell receptor (beta chain) emerged from a study of cytomegalovirus exposure and HLA in healthy donors. Concerning this clone: Its antigen is as yet unknown.

The PCR had 60 Vbeta and 13 Jbeta primers. The protocol was immunoSEQ multiplex PCR, while the TCRdb copy is restricted to in-frame clones and leaves out a portion. The sample yields around 150,000 clones, 70% to 85% seen once. Regarding the study as a whole: Later on, an analysis showed TCR association rates differing by HLA locus, with DRB1 the most and HLA-C the fewest. Sequencing artifact likely explains a cluster of highly shared sequence variants.

This TCR was recovered from a male donor in good health and CMV-seronegative. Sample: PBMCs.

CDR3 amino acids: CASSQRRESYEQYF. The CDR3 coding sequence is TGTGCCAGTAGTCAGCGCCGAGAATCCTACGAGCAGTACTTC. J is TRBJ2-7 and V is TRBV19; D not resolved. CDR1 LNHDA and CDR2 SQIVND come from the germline V gene (reference sequence). CDR3 size: 14 residues. Trimming took 5 bases from V and 1 from J, leaving 12 bases between them.